Included here is one TCR beta chain sequence, with context. The V gene lost 1 base and the J gene lost 0 bases, with 9 bases spanning the gap. CDR1 and CDR2 (germline): KGHSH, LQKENI. This CDR3 contains 16 residues. The data derive from a study of blood T cell repertoires in COVID-19. The repertoire was sequenced with immunoSEQ multiplex PCR; TCRdb's copy has only in-frame clones and lacks some. This table has 300,000 to 400,000 clones, around 89% appearing once. Adults between about 18 and 95 years of age took part from fewer than 30 US areas. Allocation to cohorts depended on clinical history reported by the participants.

The sequence derives from a woman aged 25-40 years with acute COVID-19. The V call is TRBV18, the J call TRBJ1-4; D possibly corresponds to TRBD1 (6 bases). Sequencing input: PBMCs or T cells enriched from blood (not recorded which). The CDR3, as DNA: TGTGCCAGCTCACCACAACAGGGCACAACTAATGAAAAACTGTTTTTT. It encodes CASSPQQGTTNEKLFF. Based on the CDR3 plus reference TRBV18 and TRBJ1-4, the full variable domain is NAGVMQNPRHLVRRRGQEARLRCSPMKGHSHVYWYRQLPEEGLKFMVYLQKENIIDESGMPKERFSAEFPKEGPSILRIQQVVRGDSAAYFCASSPQQGTTNEKLFFGSGTQLSVL.